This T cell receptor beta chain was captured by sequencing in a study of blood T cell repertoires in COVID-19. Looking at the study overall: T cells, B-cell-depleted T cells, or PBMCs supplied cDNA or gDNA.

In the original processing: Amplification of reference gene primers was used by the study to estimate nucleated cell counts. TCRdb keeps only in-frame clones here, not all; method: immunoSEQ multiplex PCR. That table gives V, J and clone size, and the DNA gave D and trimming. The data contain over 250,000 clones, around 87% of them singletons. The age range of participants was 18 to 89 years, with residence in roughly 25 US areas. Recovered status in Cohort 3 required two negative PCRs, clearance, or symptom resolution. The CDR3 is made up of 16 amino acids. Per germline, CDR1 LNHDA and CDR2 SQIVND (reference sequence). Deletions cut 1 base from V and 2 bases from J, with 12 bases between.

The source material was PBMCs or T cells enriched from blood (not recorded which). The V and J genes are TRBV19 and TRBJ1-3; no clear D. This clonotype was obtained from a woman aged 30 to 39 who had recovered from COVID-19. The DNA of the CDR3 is TGTGCCAGTAGTATAGGAGGAGGGATTACTGGAAACACCATATATTTT. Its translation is CASSIGGGITGNTIYF.